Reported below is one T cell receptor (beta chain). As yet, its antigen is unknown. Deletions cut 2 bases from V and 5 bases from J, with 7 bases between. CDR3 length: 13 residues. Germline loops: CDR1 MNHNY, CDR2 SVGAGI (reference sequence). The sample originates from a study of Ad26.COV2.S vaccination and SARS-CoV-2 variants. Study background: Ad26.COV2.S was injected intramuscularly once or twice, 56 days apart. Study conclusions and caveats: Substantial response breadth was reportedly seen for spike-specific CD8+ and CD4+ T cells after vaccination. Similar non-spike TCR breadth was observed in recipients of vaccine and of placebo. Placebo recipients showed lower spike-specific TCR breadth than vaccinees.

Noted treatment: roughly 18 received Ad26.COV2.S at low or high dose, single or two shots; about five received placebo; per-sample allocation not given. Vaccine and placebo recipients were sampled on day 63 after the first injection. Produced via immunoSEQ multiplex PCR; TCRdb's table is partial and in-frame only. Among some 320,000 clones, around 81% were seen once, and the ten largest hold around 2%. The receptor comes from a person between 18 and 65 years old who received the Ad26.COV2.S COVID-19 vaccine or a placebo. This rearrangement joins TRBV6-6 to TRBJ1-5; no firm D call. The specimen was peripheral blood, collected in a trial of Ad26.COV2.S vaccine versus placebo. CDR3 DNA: TGTGCCAGCAGTTACGGAGAATATCAGCCCCAGCATTTT. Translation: CASSYGEYQPQHF.